Each of the 3 T cell receptor beta chains below was sequenced from the same sample in a study of blood T cell repertoires in COVID-19. The assay was immunoSEQ multiplex PCR, and TCRdb's table has in-frame clones only and misses some. In the table there are around 270,000 clones, 80% to 85% of which are singletons. Sequenced: peripheral blood. The receptors shown here come from a middle-aged woman who had recovered from COVID-19.

This rearrangement joins TRBV13 to TRBJ1-4; 7 bases agree with TRBD1. Losses at the gene ends were 6 bases for V and 8 bases for J; bases not matched to a gene: 9. Germline CDR1 reads PRHDT; CDR2 reads FYEKMQ (reference sequence). The CDR3 is 14 amino acids. The CDR3 region has the DNA TGTGCCAGCAGGACTAGGGGGCTAGGGGAAAAACTGTTTTTT. It translates to CASRTRGLGEKLFF. Based on the CDR3 plus reference TRBV13 and TRBJ1-4, the full variable domain is AAGVIQSPRHLIKEKRETATLKCYPIPRHDTVYWYQQGPGQDPQFLISFYEKMQSDKGSIPDRFSAQQFSDYHSELNMSSLELGDSALYFCASRTRGLGEKLFFGSGTQLSVL.

This clone has only one observation. This chain connects TRBV7-3 to TRBJ1-1; a possible D gene is TRBD1 (5 bases). Trimming took 2 bases from V and 2 from J, leaving 9 bases between them. CDR1 and CDR2 (germline): SGHTA, FQGTGA. CDR3 length: 14 amino acids. The CDR3 here is CASSLLGGNTEAFF. Written as DNA, the CDR3 is TGTGCCAGCAGCTTACTGGGGGGAAACACTGAAGCTTTCTTT. The full variable domain, with the rest looked up from reference TRBV7-3 and TRBJ1-1, is GAGVSQTPSNKVTEKGKYVELRCDPISGHTALYWYRQSLGQGPEFLIYFQGTGAADDSGLPNDRFFAVRPEGSVSTLKIQRTERGDSAVYLCASSLLGGNTEAFFGQGTRLTVV.

This chain links TRBV28 with TRBJ1-4; D gene unclear. In germline, CDR1 is MDHEN, CDR2 SYDVKM. The CDR3 is 15 residues long. Trimming left V 2 bases short and J 0 bases short, with 7 bases between. The CDR3 reads CASSLSGATNEKLFF. DNA for the CDR3: TGTGCCAGCAGTTTAAGCGGGGCAACTAATGAAAAACTGTTTTTT.